The next 3 T cell receptor beta chains were all read from a single sample in a study of CD8 T cells in ankylosing spondylitis. TCRdb re-called the 5' RACE reads through MiXCR, storing one row per CDR3 protein. The top ten hold roughly 8% of the sample, which has 150,000 to 200,000 distinct CDR3 sequences, about 18% seen once. The sequenced sample consisted of blood, either unsorted or a sorted T cell fraction (not recorded which). Receptors originate from a male donor with ankylosing spondylitis or in good health (not recorded which).

This clonotype was seen many times. The chain joins TRBV3-1 to TRBJ2-3, with 9 bases that match TRBD2. CDR3 length: 15 amino acids. With V trimmed by 2 bases and J by 4 bases, 4 bases remained unmatched. Looked up from germline, CDR1 is LGHDT and CDR2 is YNNKEL (reference sequence). The CDR3 loop is CASSQSGRWADTQYF. CDR3 bases: TGTGCCAGCAGCCAAAGCGGGAGGTGGGCAGATACGCAGTATTTT.

This clonotype has just a few counts. The V and J genes are TRBV12-3 or TRBV12-4 and TRBJ1-5; weak D call: TRBD1 (5 bases). The CDR3 covers 14 residues. V dropped 4 bases and J dropped 4 bases, with 11 bases sitting between them. The CDR3 DNA sequence: TGTGCCAGCAGTTCAGCAGGGCGGAATCAGCCCCAGCATTTT. Its translation: CASSSAGRNQPQHF.

This chain uses TRBV5-1 with TRBJ2-2; the D gene is possibly TRBD2 (6 bases). This CDR3 is built from 16 residues. CDR1 and CDR2 from the germline V gene are SGHRS and YFSETQ. Trimming removed 4 bases at V and 5 bases at J, with 18 bases between. CDR3 DNA sequence: TGCGCCAGCAGCACAGGAGGAGGGGAGTGGACCGGGGAGCTGTTTTTT. Amino acid sequence: CASSTGGGEWTGELFF.